Below, 18 T cell receptor beta chains from the same sample are listed, as sequenced in a study of PD-L1 blockade in urothelial cancer. The table came from immunoSEQ multiplex PCR; TCRdb's copy has only in-frame clones and leaves some out. The sample includes 65,000 to 85,000 clones, around 90% of them seen just once. This sample's time point: peripheral blood 6 weeks after treatment start. The material sequenced was PBMCs, taken around atezolizumab (anti-PD-L1) treatment. The receptor set was obtained from a woman of 80 years or more with urothelial cancer.

J is TRBJ2-5 and V is TRBV7-7; the match to TRBD2 covers 8 bases. Looked up from germline, CDR1 is SSHAT and CDR2 is FNYEAQ (reference sequence). CDR3 length equals 16 residues. V dropped 4 bases and J dropped 2; count of bases not matched to a gene: 9. The CDR3 region has the DNA TGTGCCAGCAGCTCCCTAGCGGGCGGGTCACAAGAGACCCAGTACTTC. Translating it yields CASSSLAGGSQETQYF.

The J gene is TRBJ2-7, the V gene TRBV5-1, with TRBD1 matching 8 bases. Germline-derived CDR1 and CDR2 are SGHRS and YFSETQ. This CDR3 is 13 amino acids long. J lost 5 bases, V lost 4 bases, and 5 bases had no gene match. CDR3 coding DNA: TGCGCCAGCAGCAGCGGACAGGGTAACGAGCAGTACTTC. Translation gives CASSSGQGNEQYF.

The V and J genes are TRBV25-1 and TRBJ2-1; 8 bases agree with TRBD2. The CDR3 is 17 amino acids. Per germline, CDR1 MGHDK and CDR2 SYGVNS. V lost 1 base to trimming and J lost 4 bases; unmatched junction nucleotides: 9. The DNA of the CDR3 is TGTGCCAGCAGTGAATCGGGGGGTTTAGCGGGGTACAATGAGCAGTTCTTC. As protein: CASSESGGLAGYNEQFF.

The J gene is TRBJ2-5, the V gene TRBV9, with 8 bases identical to TRBD1. The CDR3 extends over 14 amino acids. V lost 4 bases and J lost 5; bases outside the gene matches: 7. Germline V lookup: CDR1 SGDLS, CDR2 YYNGEE. The CDR3, as DNA: TGTGCCAGCAGCCTCGACAGGGGACGGGAGACCCAGTACTTC. Protein: CASSLDRGRETQYF.

The rearrangement joins TRBV19 to TRBJ2-2; maybe TRBD1 (5 bases). Trimming cost V 5 bases and J 4 bases, with 11 bases left between them. The germline CDR1 and CDR2 sequences are LNHDA and SQIVND (reference sequence). The CDR3 loop spans 14 amino acids. CDR3 in DNA: TGTGCCAGTAGTCCTCTGGGGCTCACCGGGGAGCTGTTTTTT. It encodes CASSPLGLTGELFF.

J is TRBJ2-7 and V is TRBV28; D uncertain. The V end was cut by 7 bases, the J end by 2 bases, with 18 bases between. Germline V gives CDR1 MDHEN, CDR2 SYDVKM. CDR3 length: 15 amino acids. This CDR3 is CASIPAAVSAYEQYF. The DNA for the CDR3 is TGTGCCAGCATTCCCGCCGCGGTATCGGCCTACGAGCAGTACTTC. Full variable domain (missing parts from reference TRBV28 and TRBJ2-7): DVKVTQSSRYLVKRTGEKVFLECVQDMDHENMFWYRQDPGLGLRLIYFSYDVKMKEKGDIPEGYSVSREKKERFSLILESASTNQTSMYLCASIPAAVSAYEQYFGPGTRLTVT.

The CDR3 sequence is CASGPGGAGETQYF. The DNA for the CDR3 is TGTGCCAGCGGCCCTGGGGGGGCGGGAGAGACCCAGTACTTC. The V call is TRBV28, the J call TRBJ2-5; weak D call: TRBD2 (7 bases). Trimming took off 8 bases at V and 4 bases at J, with 17 bases between the two ends. This CDR3 region has 14 residues. Germline values: CDR1 MDHEN, CDR2 SYDVKM.

The chain combines TRBV27 with TRBJ2-1; the D is unclear. The germline gives CDR1 MNHEY, CDR2 SMNVEV (reference sequence). The CDR3 totals 13 residues. Trimming took 3 bases from V and 5 from J, leaving 8 bases between them. CDR3 sequence (DNA): TGTGCCAGCAGTTTTCAGAATAACAATGAGCAGTTCTTC. This encodes CASSFQNNNEQFF.

The rearrangement joins TRBV7-6 to TRBJ2-7; 11 bases map to TRBD2. Germline CDR1 is SGHVS and CDR2 is FNYEAQ. The CDR3 runs 14 residues. With 4 bases clipped from V and 2 bases from J, the junction kept 1 base outside the gene matches. In DNA form, the CDR3 reads TGTGCCAGCAGCTCGGGACTAGCGGCCTACGAGCAGTACTTC. It encodes CASSSGLAAYEQYF.

A few counts support this clone. J is TRBJ1-3 and V is TRBV19, with unresolved D. The CDR3 extends over 15 amino acids. Germline V gene lookup returns CDR1 LNHDA and CDR2 SQIVND (reference sequence). The V and J ends lost 3 bases and 4 bases respectively, with 13 bases between them. DNA for the CDR3: TGTGCCAGTAGTATTTCCTCTCGTCTGGGAAACACCATATATTTT. Translated, it gives CASSISSRLGNTIYF.

The rearrangement links TRBV6-1 to TRBJ1-5; TRBD1 matches at 8 bases. This CDR3 region has 15 residues. Trimming at V came to 2 bases and at J to 4 bases, leaving 4 bases not matched to a gene. CDR1 is MNHNS, CDR2 SASEGT, per germline. CDR3 sequence (DNA): TGTGCCAGCAGTGAACAAGGACAGGGTAATCAGCCCCAGCATTTT. Protein: CASSEQGQGNQPQHF.

This rearrangement joins TRBV5-1 to TRBJ2-3; TRBD2 is a possible D gene (6 bases). CDR1 and CDR2 from the germline V gene are SGHRS and YFSETQ. This CDR3 has 16 residues. Trimming cost V 4 bases and J 2 bases, with 17 bases left between them. CDR3 sequence (DNA): TGCGCCAGCAGCCCTAACCCGGGACTTCACACAGATACGCAGTATTTT. Encoded protein: CASSPNPGLHTDTQYF. The full variable domain, completed using reference TRBV5-1 and TRBJ2-3, is KAGVTQTPRYLIKTRGQQVTLSCSPISGHRSVSWYQQTPGQGLQFLFEYFSETQRNKGNFPGRFSGRQFSNSRSEMNVSTLELGDSALYLCASSPNPGLHTDTQYFGPGTRLTVL.

The chain carries TRBV28 and TRBJ2-7, with D possibly matching TRBD1 (6 bases). V shed 10 bases and J shed 7 bases, with 17 bases lying between them. The length of the CDR3 is 12 residues. Germline V CDR1 and CDR2: MDHEN, SYDVKM. The CDR3 DNA follows: TGTGCCACTACGGACAGCCTTTATGAGCAGTACTTC. It specifies CATTDSLYEQYF.

This chain uses TRBV27 with TRBJ2-7, with D tentatively TRBD1 (6 bases). This CDR3 is built from 15 residues. V lost 6 bases, J lost 3 bases, and 18 bases lay in between. The germline gives CDR1 MNHEY, CDR2 SMNVEV (reference sequence). CDR3 amino acids: CASSLGQGPFYEQYF. In DNA, the CDR3 is TGTGCCAGCAGCTTAGGGCAGGGGCCCTTCTACGAGCAGTACTTC.

This clone has just a few counts. This chain connects TRBV27 to TRBJ2-5; 7 bases match TRBD1. J gave up 1 base and V 4 bases, and 6 bases lay outside the gene matches. The CDR3 is 15 residues long. CDR1 is MNHEY, CDR2 SMNVEV, per germline (reference sequence). The CDR3 region has the DNA TGTGCCAGCAGTTCACAAAGGGACAGCCAAGAGACCCAGTACTTC. Amino acids: CASSSQRDSQETQYF.

The CDR3 sequence: CASSLTPAGTGNTIYF. The CDR3 DNA reads as TGTGCCAGCAGTTTAACCCCAGCAGGGACTGGAAACACCATATATTTT. The rearrangement joins TRBV27 to TRBJ1-3; D might be TRBD1 (5 bases). Between the trimmed V and J ends, which lost 2 bases and 2 bases, there was a span of 13 bases. In germline, CDR1 is MNHEY, CDR2 SMNVEV (reference sequence). This CDR3 region has 16 residues.

The chain joins TRBV2 to TRBJ1-5; D is possibly TRBD1 (5 bases). The CDR3 has 14 amino acids. Germline V gene sequence: CDR1 SNHLY, CDR2 FYNNEI. Between the trimmed V and J ends, which lost 1 base and 9 bases, there was a span of 13 bases. CDR3 residues: CASSEGTSNGPQHF. The CDR3, as DNA: TGTGCCAGCAGTGAAGGGACAAGCAACGGGCCCCAGCATTTT.

V is TRBV6-6 and J is TRBJ2-3; TRBD1 matches at 7 bases. This CDR3 is built from 16 residues. The trim removed 2 bases at V and 5 bases at J, leaving 10 bases unmatched. Per germline, CDR1 MNHNY and CDR2 SVGAGI (reference sequence). The chain's CDR3 is CASSYQTGSTGDTQYF. The DNA for the CDR3 is TGTGCCAGCAGTTACCAGACAGGGTCCACGGGAGATACGCAGTATTTT.